These T cell receptor beta chains were read from a single sample in a study of blood T cell repertoires in COVID-19. The protocol was immunoSEQ multiplex PCR, while the TCRdb copy is restricted to in-frame clones and leaves out a portion. The table has under 130,000 clones, about 85% seen once. The sequenced sample was peripheral blood. The receptors stem from a human donor in a cohort sampled during active COVID-19. CDR3s include the opening cysteine and the closing phenylalanine or tryptophan. A D gene is named only where the DNA matches it firmly. Clone size, where shown, is once, few, many, or a class for clones that have expanded.

v_gene	abundance	d_gene	j_gene	CDR3nt	CDR3aa
TRBV7-9	few	NA	TRBJ2-3	TGTGCCAGCAGACCCACGGGGGATACGCAGTATTTT	CASRPTGDTQYF
TRBV18	NA	TRBD2	TRBJ2-7	TGTGCCAGCTCACCTTCAGCGGGGGGGCGTGAGCAGTACTTC	CASSPSAGGREQYF
TRBV11-2	NA	NA	TRBJ2-7	TGTGCCAGCAGCCTATTCCAGGGTTACGAGCAGTACTTC	CASSLFQGYEQYF
TRBV4-3	once	TRBD1	TRBJ1-6	TGCGCCAGCAGCCAAGAGTCTGGTATGGGACAGTGGATTGGTTCACCCCTCCACTTT	CASSQESGMGQWIGSPLHF
TRBV3-1/TRBV3-2	few	TRBD2	TRBJ2-7	TGTGCCAGCAGCGTAGCGGGACCCCGGCTCAACGAGCAGTACTTC	CASSVAGPRLNEQYF
TRBV5-6	NA	NA	TRBJ1-1	TGTGCCAGCAGCTTGCCAGGGAGGGAGGACACTGAAGCTTTCTTT	CASSLPGREDTEAFF
TRBV19	NA	TRBD1	TRBJ2-7	TGTGCCACCACCCCCCCACCGGGACAGGGGACCTACGAGCAGTACTTC	CATTPPPGQGTYEQYF
TRBV5-1	NA	TRBD1	TRBJ1-2	TGCGCCAGCACCCCCATGTCGGGGACAGGGTATACCTATGGCTACACCTTC	CASTPMSGTGYTYGYTF
TRBV2	NA	NA	TRBJ2-7	TGTGCCAGCAGTGGCCGGACAGCCGGCGACGAGCAGTACTTC	CASSGRTAGDEQYF
TRBV28	NA	NA	TRBJ2-6	TGTGCCAGCAGTTCGGGGAGTTCCGGGGCCAACGTCCTGACTTTC	CASSSGSSGANVLTF
TRBV19	NA	TRBD1	TRBJ1-1	TGTGCCAGTAGTATAGCCCCTTCCGGGACAGGGAAGAATGAAGCTTTCTTT	CASSIAPSGTGKNEAFF
TRBV9	NA	TRBD1	TRBJ2-7	TGTGCCAGCAGCGTACATCAGGGGGCCAACGAGCAGTACTTC	CASSVHQGANEQYF
TRBV6-5	NA	NA	TRBJ1-1	TGTGCCAGCAGGTCACACAGGTCCACTGAAGCTTTCTTT	CASRSHRSTEAFF
TRBV9	NA	TRBD2	TRBJ2-1	TGTGCCAGCAGCTTCCTGGAGCGGGGGTCCTACAATGAGCAGTTCTTC	CASSFLERGSYNEQFF
TRBV6-5	NA	TRBD1	TRBJ2-1	TGTGCCAGCAGTCCAGGGGGCTCCTACAATGAGCAGTTCTTC	CASSPGGSYNEQFF
TRBV7-3	NA	TRBD2	TRBJ2-1	TGTGCCAGCAGCTTAACGTCTAGCGGGTTCTCCTACAATGAGCAGTTCTTC	CASSLTSSGFSYNEQFF
TRBV5-1	once	TRBD1	TRBJ1-2	TGCGCCAGCAGCTTGGGGACAGGGTCGGACTATGGCTACACCTTC	CASSLGTGSDYGYTF
TRBV6-6	NA	TRBD2	TRBJ2-1	TGTGCCAGCCCCCCTTCGCGGGGGGGCCTTTTAGATGAGCAGTTCTTC	CASPPSRGGLLDEQFF